This T cell receptor (beta chain) was profiled in a study of blood T cell repertoires in COVID-19. Study in general: Samples taken during acute and convalescent COVID-19 were collected in the United States, Italy and Spain. PBMCs, B-cell-depleted T cells, or T cells provided the cDNA or gDNA that made up the material.

Per the study methods: Researchers report that nucleated cell counts were estimated from reference gene primer amplification. Libraries were prepared by immunoSEQ multiplex PCR; TCRdb keeps only in-frame clonotypes and omits some of them. V and J calls and clone size come straight from that table; D and trimming were deduced from the DNA. The sample has a few hundred thousand clones; around 84% are singletons. CDR1 SGHRS and CDR2 YFSETQ come from the germline V gene. With V trimmed by 4 bases and J by 0 bases, 7 bases remained unmatched. CDR3 length: 15 residues. This rearrangement joins TRBV5-1 to TRBJ2-7, with 7 nucleotides matching TRBD1. What was sequenced was peripheral blood. The TCR comes from a woman between 18 and 30 years old with acute or convalescent COVID-19. CDR3 coding DNA: TGCGCCAGCAGCACAACAGGGACAGCCTCCTACGAGCAGTACTTC. Amino acid sequence: CASSTTGTASYEQYF.